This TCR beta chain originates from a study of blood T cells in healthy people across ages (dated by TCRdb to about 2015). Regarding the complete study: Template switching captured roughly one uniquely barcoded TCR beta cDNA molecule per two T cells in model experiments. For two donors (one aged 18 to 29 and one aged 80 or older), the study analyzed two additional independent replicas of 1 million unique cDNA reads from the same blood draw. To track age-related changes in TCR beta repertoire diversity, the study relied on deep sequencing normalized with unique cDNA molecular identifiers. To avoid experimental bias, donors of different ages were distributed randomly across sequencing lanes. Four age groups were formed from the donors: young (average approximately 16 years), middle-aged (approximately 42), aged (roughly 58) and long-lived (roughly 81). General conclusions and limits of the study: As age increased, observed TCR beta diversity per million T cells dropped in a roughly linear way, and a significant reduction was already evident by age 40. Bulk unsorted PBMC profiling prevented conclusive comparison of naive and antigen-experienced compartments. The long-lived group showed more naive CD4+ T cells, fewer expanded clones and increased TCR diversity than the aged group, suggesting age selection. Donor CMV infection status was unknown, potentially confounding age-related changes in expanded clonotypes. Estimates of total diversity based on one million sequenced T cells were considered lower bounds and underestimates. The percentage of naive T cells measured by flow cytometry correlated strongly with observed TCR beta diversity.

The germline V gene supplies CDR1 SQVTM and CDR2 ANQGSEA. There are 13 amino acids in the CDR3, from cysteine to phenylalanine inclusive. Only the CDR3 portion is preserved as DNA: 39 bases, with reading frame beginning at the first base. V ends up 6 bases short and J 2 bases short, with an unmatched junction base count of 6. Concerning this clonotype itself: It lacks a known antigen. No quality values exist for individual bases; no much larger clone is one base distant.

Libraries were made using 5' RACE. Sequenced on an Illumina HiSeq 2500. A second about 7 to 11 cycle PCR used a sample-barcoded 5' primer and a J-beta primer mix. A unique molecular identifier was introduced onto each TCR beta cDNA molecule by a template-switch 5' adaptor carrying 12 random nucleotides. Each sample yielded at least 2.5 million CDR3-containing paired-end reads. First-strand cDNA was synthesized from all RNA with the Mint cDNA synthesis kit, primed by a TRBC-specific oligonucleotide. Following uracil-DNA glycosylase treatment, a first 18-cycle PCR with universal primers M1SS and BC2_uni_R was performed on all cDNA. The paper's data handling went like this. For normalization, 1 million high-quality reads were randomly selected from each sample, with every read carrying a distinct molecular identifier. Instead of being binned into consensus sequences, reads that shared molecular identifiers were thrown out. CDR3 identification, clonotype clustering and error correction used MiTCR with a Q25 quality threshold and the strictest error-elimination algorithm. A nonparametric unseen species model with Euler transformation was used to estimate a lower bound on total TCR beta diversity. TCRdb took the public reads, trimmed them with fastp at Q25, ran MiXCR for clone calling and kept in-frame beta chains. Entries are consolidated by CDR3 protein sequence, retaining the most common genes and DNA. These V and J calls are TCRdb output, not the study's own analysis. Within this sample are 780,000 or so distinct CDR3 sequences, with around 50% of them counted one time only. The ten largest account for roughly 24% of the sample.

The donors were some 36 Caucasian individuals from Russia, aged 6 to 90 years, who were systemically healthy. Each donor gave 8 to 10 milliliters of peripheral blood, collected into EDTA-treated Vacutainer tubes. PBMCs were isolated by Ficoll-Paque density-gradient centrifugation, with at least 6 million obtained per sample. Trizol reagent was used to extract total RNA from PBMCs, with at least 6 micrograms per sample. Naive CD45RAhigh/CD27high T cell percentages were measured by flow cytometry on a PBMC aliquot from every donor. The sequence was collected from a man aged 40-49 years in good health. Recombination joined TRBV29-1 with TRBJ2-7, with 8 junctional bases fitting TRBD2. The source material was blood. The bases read TGCAGCGTCGGGGGGGGGACGACCTACGAGCAGTACTTC. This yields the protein CSVGGGTTYEQYF.